This T cell receptor (beta chain) was found in a study of blood T cell repertoires in COVID-19. The wider study: Researchers got acute and convalescent COVID-19 samples from the United States, Italy and Spain. T cells, B-cell-depleted T cells, or PBMCs provided the cDNA or gDNA that served as material.

Original analysis: Amplification of reference gene primers provided the estimated nucleated cell counts. Using immunoSEQ multiplex PCR, the repertoire was profiled, and TCRdb retains in-frame clones only, with some absent. That table gives V, J and clone size, and the DNA gave D and trimming. In the table there are some 30,000 clones, just over 90% of which are singletons. The sequencing input was peripheral blood. The clonotype was recovered from a man aged 50-59 years with active COVID-19.

CDR3 in amino acids: CASSETGVTYGYTF. Written as DNA, the CDR3 is TGTGCCAGCAGCGAAACAGGGGTCACCTATGGCTACACCTTC. J is TRBJ1-2 and V is TRBV25-1; the match to TRBD1 covers 7 bases. This CDR3 contains 14 residues. Trimming cost V 6 bases and J 4 bases; bases outside gene matches: 8. The V gene's germline CDR1 is MGHDK and CDR2 SYGVNS.